The 9 T cell receptor delta chains presented below share a single source sample, sequenced in a study of gamma-delta T cells after stem cell transplantation. TCRdb called clones from the RT-PCR reads again using CATT. The table has 15,000 to 17,000 delta-chain clones, 9% to 9.5% seen once. Specimen: gamma-delta T cells. Receptor source: a human donor. It is not recorded whose cells these are; they may come from a transplant donor.

This clone turned up a few times. The TCRdb record carries a much larger clone's protein, which differs from this DNA's translation at residue 12; a read error is the likely cause, and the protein listed here is the DNA translation. J is TRDJ1 and V is TRDV2; TRDD3 might be the D (5 bases). Germline loops: CDR1 GEAIGNYY, CDR2 EKD. The CDR3 loop spans 15 amino acids. CDR3 sequence reads: CACDTVVGTRSRLIF. The CDR3 DNA sequence: TGCGCCTGTGACACCGTAGTGGGGACACGGAGTAGACTCATCTTT.

This clone was seen repeatedly, ten times or more. Since a far larger clone is one base different, this is likely a read error. The chain uses TRDV2 and TRDJ1, with TRDD3 matching 10 bases. CDR1 GEAIGNYY and CDR2 EKD come from the germline V gene. The CDR3 is 15 residues long. CDR3 sequence reads: CARDTVLGDTDKLIF. The CDR3 coding sequence is TGTGCCCGTGACACCGTACTGGGGGATACCGATAAACTCATCTTT.

This clone was detected only a few times. The chain recombines TRDV2 with TRDJ1; 11 nucleotides align to TRDD3. The V gene end was trimmed by 3 bases and the J gene end by 2 bases; junction bases not matched to a gene: 7. This CDR3 has 16 amino acids. Germline V gives CDR1 GEAIGNYY, CDR2 EKD. CDR3 in amino acids: CACDSLMGDTTDKLIF. In DNA form, the CDR3 reads TGTGCCTGTGACTCTCTCATGGGGGATACGACCGATAAACTCATCTTT.

In this sample, this clone turned up a few times. The mismatch at residue 7 between this DNA's translation and the TCRdb protein of a much larger clone likely reflects a read error; the protein shown is translated from the DNA. V gene TRDV2 combines with J gene TRDJ1; D is unclear. The CDR3 spans 15 residues. Trimming removed 4 bases at V and 4 bases at J, with 18 bases between. Germline assignment: CDR1 GEAIGNYY and CDR2 EKD. As DNA, the CDR3 is TGTGCCTGTGATGGAATGGTCCCGAGCATCGATAAACTCATCTTT. Its protein product is CACDGMVPSIDKLIF.

The table lists this clone with a few counts. V is TRDV2 and J is TRDJ3; the match to TRDD3 covers 7 bases. From germline, CDR1 is GEAIGNYY and CDR2 EKD. CDR3 length: 21 amino acids. V trimming: 2 bases; J trimming: 0 bases; junction bases outside the gene matches: 15. The CDR3 loop reads CACDIARTGVYPSWDTRQMFF. DNA for the CDR3: TGTGCCTGTGACATCGCCCGTACTGGGGTATACCCCTCCTGGGACACCCGACAGATGTTTTTC.

This chain links TRDV2 with TRDJ1, with D possibly TRDD3 on 5 matching bases. Between the trimmed V and J ends, which lost 1 base and 9 bases, there was a span of 14 bases. CDR3 length: 13 amino acids. Germline CDR1 GEAIGNYY, CDR2 EKD. The CDR3 here is CACDTWDGEQLIF. DNA of the CDR3: TGTGCCTGTGACACTTGGGACGGGGAGCAACTCATCTTT.

This clone has only a few counts. TCRdb's entry gives the protein of a much larger clone, which mismatches this DNA's translation at residue 16, likely from a read error; the protein reported here is translated from the DNA. This chain links TRDV2 with TRDJ3; 8 bases map to TRDD3. The CDR3 extends over 22 amino acids. Germline V gene data show CDR1 as GEAIGNYY and CDR2 as EKD. DNA of the CDR3: TGTGCCTGTGACCTAACTCCGCCTGGGGGAGCTGCAGGCTCCTGGGGCACCCGACAGATGTTTTTC. Amino acids: CACDLTPPGGAAGSWGTRQMFF.

As to this clone: The TCRdb protein, from a much larger clone, departs from this DNA's translation at residue 5, likely by read error; the protein shown derives from the DNA. This chain links TRDV2 with TRDJ1; D unclear. Trimming took off 3 bases at V and 1 base at J, with 20 bases between the two ends. Germline CDR1 is GEAIGNYY and CDR2 is EKD. The CDR3 spans 17 residues. CDR3 sequence: CACDAVLRGTSTDKLIF. CDR3 DNA: TGTGCCTGTGACGCCGTATTACGAGGGACCTCCACCGATAAACTCATCTTT.

This clone came up a few times. A far larger clone is a single base away, which makes a read error likely. Additional DNA sequences in this sample encode the identical CDR3. The V and J genes are TRDV2 and TRDJ1; 10 bases align to TRDD3. The CDR3 consists of 17 residues. Germline values: CDR1 GEAIGNYY, CDR2 EKD. The CDR3 loop reads CACDTLGDMINTDKLIF. CDR3 bases: TGTGCCTGTGACACCCTGGGGGATATGATTAACACCGATAAGCTCATCTTT.